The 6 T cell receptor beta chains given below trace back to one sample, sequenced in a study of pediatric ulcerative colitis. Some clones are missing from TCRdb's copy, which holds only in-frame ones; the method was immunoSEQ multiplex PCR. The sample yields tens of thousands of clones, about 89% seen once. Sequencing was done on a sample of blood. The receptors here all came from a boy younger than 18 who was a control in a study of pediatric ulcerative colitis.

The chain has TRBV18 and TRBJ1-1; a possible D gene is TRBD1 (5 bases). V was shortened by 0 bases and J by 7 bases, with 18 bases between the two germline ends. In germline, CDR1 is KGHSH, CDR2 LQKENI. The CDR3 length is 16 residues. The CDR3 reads CASSPPLHPRDSEAFF. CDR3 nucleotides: TGTGCCAGCTCACCACCGCTCCATCCCCGAGACAGTGAAGCTTTCTTT.

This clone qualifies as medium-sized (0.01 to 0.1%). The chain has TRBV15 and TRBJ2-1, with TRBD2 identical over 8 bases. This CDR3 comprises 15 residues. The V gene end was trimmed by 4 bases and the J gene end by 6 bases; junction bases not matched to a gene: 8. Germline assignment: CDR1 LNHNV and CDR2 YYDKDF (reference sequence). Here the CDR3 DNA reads TGTGCCACCAGCAACGGCGGGGGGACCACCAATGAGCAGTTCTTC. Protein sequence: CATSNGGGTTNEQFF. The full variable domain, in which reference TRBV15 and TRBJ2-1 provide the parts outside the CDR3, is DAMVIQNPRYQVTQFGKPVTLSCSQTLNHNVMYWYQQKSSQAPKLLFHYYDKDFNNEADTPDNFQSRRPNTSFCFLDIRSPGLGDTAMYLCATSNGGGTTNEQFFGPGTRLTVL.

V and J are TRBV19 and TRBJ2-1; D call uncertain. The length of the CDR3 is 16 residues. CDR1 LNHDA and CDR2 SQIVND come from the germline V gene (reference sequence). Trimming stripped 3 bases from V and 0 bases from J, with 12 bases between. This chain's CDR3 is CASSILVSSSYNEQFF. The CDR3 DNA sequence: TGTGCCAGTAGTATCCTTGTATCGAGCTCCTACAATGAGCAGTTCTTC.

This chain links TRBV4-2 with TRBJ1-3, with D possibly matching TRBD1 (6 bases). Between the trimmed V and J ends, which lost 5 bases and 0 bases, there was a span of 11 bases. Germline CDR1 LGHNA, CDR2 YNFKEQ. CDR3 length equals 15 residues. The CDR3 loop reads CASSSTGSSGNTIYF. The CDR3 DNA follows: TGTGCCAGCAGCAGCACAGGGAGCTCTGGAAACACCATATATTTT.

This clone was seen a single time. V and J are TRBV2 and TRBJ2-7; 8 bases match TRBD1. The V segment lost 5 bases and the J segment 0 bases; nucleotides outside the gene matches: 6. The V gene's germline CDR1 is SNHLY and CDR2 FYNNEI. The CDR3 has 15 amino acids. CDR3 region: CASSLTGDLSYEQYF. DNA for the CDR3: TGTGCCAGCAGTTTGACAGGGGACCTCTCCTACGAGCAGTACTTC.

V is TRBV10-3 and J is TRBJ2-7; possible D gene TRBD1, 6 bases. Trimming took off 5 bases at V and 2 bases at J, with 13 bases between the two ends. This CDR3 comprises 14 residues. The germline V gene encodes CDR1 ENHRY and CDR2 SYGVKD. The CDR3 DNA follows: TGTGCCATCAGTTTACAGGGCCTTCCCTACGAGCAGTACTTC. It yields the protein CAISLQGLPYEQYF.